Sequencing of this T cell receptor beta chain was carried out in a study of T cell responses to AZD1222 COVID-19 vaccine. Germline-derived CDR1 and CDR2 are LGHNA and YSLEER. CDR3 size: 15 residues. V lost 0 bases and J lost 7; bases outside the gene matches: 5. Some clones are missing from TCRdb's copy, which holds only in-frame ones; the method was immunoSEQ multiplex PCR. Seen here are roughly 100,000 clones, roughly 88% observed once, and the top ten hold roughly 2.7%. Whole-study results and caveats: Spike-specific TCR breadth and depth both grew after two AZD1222 doses. Vaccine-associated CD4 TCRs spanned spike, dominant at 160-218 and 743-854. Reports indicate that nearly half of spike-specific TCRs are directed at unmutated variant regions. The study identified only six AZD1222 recipients as seropositive at baseline.

Notes on this clone: Antigen unknown.

Source: peripheral blood, taken on day 0 of AZD1222 vaccination. The receptor was derived from an adult in good health. The chain joins TRBV4-3 to TRBJ2-1; 8 bases line up with TRBD2. The CDR3 bases are TGCGCCAGCAGCCAAGAGGGGGGACTAGTAAATGAGCAGTTCTTC. Translating gives CASSQEGGLVNEQFF.